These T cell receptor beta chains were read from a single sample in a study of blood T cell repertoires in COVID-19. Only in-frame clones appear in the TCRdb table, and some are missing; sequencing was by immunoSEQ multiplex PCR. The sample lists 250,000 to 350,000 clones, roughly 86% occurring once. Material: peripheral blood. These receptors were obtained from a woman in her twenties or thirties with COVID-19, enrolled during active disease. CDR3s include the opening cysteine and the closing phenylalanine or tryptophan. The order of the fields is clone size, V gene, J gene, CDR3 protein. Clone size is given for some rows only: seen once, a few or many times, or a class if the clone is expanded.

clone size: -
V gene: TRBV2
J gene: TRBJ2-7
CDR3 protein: CASSATFLAGRPYEQYF

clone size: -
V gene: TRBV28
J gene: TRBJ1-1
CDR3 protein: CASSSRTEAFF

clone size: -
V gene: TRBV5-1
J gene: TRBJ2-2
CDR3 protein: CASSRDRGTGELFF

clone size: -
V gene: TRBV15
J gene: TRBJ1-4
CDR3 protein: CATSRDGRADEKLFF

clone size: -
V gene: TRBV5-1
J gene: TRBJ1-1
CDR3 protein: CASSPGGIVPPETEAFF

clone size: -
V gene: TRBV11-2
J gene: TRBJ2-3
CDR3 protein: CASGGLAGGPTDTQYF

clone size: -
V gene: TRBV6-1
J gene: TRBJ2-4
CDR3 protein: CASSDQGGDIQYF

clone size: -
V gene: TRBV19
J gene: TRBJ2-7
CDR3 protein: CASSIGGGSYEQYF

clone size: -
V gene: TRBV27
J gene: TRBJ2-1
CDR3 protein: CASSFGSGEYNEQFF

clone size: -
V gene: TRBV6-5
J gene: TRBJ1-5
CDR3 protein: CASSPRDRGIQPQHF

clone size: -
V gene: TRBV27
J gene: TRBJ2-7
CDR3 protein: CASSYLTGEQYF

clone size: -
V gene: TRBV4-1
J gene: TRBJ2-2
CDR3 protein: CASSQFPGLGAGELFF

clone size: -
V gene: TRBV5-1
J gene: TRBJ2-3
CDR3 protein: CASSLASGSTDTQYF

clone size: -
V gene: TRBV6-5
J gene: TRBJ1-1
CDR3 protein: CASSYSIRSTEAFF

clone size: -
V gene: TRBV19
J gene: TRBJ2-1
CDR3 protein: CASSKVGAYNEQFF

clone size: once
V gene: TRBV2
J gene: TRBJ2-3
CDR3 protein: CASTPPRDSSTDTQYF

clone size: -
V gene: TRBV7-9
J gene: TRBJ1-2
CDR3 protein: CASSLAYGGHGYTF

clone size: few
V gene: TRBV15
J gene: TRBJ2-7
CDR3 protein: CATSRDGGIRDEQYF

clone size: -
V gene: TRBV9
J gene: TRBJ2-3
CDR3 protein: CASSVAQDTQYF

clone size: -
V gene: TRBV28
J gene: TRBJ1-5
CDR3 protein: CASTRGEDNQPQHF

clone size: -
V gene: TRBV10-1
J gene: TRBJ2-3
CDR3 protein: CASSVSGGNTDTQYF

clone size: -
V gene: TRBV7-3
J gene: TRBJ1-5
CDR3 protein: CASSLGGQYSNQPQHF

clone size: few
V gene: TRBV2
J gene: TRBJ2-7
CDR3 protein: CASRLAPTYEQYF

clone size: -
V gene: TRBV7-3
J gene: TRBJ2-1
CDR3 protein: CASSLRAGTHYNEQFF

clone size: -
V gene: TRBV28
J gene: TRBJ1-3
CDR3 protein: CASSLSGNTIYF

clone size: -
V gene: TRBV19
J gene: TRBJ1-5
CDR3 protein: CASSLTGVNQPQHF

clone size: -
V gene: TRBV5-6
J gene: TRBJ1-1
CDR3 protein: CASSQTGVATEAFF

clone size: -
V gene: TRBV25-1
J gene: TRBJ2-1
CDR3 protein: CASSEGSANNEQFF

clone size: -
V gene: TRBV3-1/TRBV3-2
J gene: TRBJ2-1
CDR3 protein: CASSQGTSAYNEQFF

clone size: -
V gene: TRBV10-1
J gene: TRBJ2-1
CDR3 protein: CASSDPGQGSTYNEQFF

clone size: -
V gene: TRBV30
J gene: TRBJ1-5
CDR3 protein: CAWSPPTGVGPQHF

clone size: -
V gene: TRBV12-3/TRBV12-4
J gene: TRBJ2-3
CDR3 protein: CASSLIIADTQYF

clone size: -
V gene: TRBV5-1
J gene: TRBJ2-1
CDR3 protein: CASSPGLAGGPSSFF

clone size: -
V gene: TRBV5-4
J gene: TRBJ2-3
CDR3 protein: CASSLLGLAGADTQYF

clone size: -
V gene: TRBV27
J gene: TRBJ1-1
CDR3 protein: CASSLTGFRTEAFF

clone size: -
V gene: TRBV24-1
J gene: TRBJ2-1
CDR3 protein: CATSDPPGRGVTNEQFF

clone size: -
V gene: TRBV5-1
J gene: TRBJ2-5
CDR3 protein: CASSPTGNQETQYF

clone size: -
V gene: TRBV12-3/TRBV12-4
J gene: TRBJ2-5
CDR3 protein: CASSLVEVGTQYF

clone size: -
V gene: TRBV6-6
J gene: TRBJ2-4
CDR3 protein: CASSYTGLAKNIQYF

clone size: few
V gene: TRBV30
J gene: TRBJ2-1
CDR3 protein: CAWTQLGNFYNEQFF

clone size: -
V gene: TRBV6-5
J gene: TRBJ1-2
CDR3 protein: CASGSYRGSGYTF

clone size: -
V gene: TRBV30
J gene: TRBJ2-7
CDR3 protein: CAWSVGRGEQYF

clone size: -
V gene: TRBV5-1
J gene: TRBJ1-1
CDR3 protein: CASSQNTGATEAFF

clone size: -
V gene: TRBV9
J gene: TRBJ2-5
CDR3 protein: CASSDQSGLAGGEETQYF